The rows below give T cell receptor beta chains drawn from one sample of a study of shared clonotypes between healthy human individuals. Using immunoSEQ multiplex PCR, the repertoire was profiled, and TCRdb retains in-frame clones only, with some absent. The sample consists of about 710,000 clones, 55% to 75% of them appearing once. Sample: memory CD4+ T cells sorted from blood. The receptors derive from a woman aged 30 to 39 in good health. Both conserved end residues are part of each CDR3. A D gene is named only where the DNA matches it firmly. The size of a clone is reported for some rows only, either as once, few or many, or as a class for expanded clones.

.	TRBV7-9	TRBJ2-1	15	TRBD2	TGTGCCAGCAGCTCGGGACTAGCGGGAGTGGATGAGCAGTTCTTC	CASSSGLAGVDEQFF
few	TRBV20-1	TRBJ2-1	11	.	TGCAGTGCTAGAAGGCAGAATGAGCAGTTCTTC	CSARRQNEQFF
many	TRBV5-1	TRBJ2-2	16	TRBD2	TGCGCCAGCAGCCGGACTAGCGGGAGAGGTACCGGGGAGCTGTTTTTT	CASSRTSGRGTGELFF
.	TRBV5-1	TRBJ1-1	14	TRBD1	TGCGCCAGCAGCTCCGACAGGGAAGGAACTGAAGCTTTCTTT	CASSSDREGTEAFF
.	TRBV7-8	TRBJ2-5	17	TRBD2	TGTGCCAGCAGCTTAGGGGCCGGGACTAGCATGATGGAGACCCAGTACTTC	CASSLGAGTSMMETQYF
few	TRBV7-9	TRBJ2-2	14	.	TGTGCCAACCGAAAAAAGACAGACACCGGGGAGCTGTTTTTT	CANRKKTDTGELFF
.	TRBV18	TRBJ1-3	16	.	TGTGCCAGCTCACCGGAAGATCCAGGTTTTGGAAACACCATATATTTT	CASSPEDPGFGNTIYF
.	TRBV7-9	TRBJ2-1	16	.	TGTGCCAGCAGCTATGAGCGAGAATTTCACTACAATGAGCAGTTCTTC	CASSYEREFHYNEQFF
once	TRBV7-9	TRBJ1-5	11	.	TGTGCCAGTGCAGTGGATCAGCCCCAGCATTTT	CASAVDQPQHF
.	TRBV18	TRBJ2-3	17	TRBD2	TGTGCCAGCTCACCCGTGACACTAGCGGCTTCCACAGATACGCAGTATTTT	CASSPVTLAASTDTQYF
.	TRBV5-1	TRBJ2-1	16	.	TGCGCCAGCAGCTTGGGTGGGACCCCGCCGGGGAATGAGCAGTTCTTC	CASSLGGTPPGNEQFF
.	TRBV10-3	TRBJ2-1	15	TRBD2	TGTGCCATCAAGCGAGCGGGACCGCAGGACAATGAGCAGTTCTTC	CAIKRAGPQDNEQFF
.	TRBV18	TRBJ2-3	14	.	TGTGCCAGCTCACCACCCTCTCATCCAGATACGCAGTATTTT	CASSPPSHPDTQYF
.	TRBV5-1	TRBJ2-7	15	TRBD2	TGCGCCAGCAGCTTGGAGGTAGCGGGAAGCTACGAGCAGTACTTC	CASSLEVAGSYEQYF
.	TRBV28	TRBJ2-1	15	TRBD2	TGTGCCAGCAGCCCAACTAGCGGGCACCACAATGAGCAGTTCTTC	CASSPTSGHHNEQFF
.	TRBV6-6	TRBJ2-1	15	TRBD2	TGTGCCAGCAGTTACTCGGTAGCGGGAGAGTCTGAGCAGTTCTTC	CASSYSVAGESEQFF
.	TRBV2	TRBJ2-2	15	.	TGTGCCAGCAGCGCGACTACCACGAACACCGGGGAGCTGTTTTTT	CASSATTTNTGELFF
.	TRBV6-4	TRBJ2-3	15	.	TGTGCCAGCAGTGACGTAGGGGGGGCTGCAGATACGCAGTATTTT	CASSDVGGAADTQYF
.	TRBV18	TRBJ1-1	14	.	TGTGCCAGCTCACCAGCCGGAGGGAACACTGAAGCTTTCTTT	CASSPAGGNTEAFF
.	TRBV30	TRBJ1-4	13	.	TGTGCCTGGCCCGGTTGGCGGTCCGAAAAACTGTTTTTT	CAWPGWRSEKLFF
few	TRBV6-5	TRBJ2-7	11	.	TGTGCCAGCTTACAATATGGGGAGCAGTACTTC	CASLQYGEQYF
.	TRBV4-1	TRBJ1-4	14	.	TGCGCCAGCAGCCAAGTGGACAGAAATGAAAAACTGTTTTTT	CASSQVDRNEKLFF
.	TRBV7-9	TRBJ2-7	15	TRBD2	TGTGCCAGCAGCTTCAAGACTAGCGGGAGTTACGAGCAGTACTTC	CASSFKTSGSYEQYF
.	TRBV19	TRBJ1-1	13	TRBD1	TGTGCCAGTCAACAGGGGGGGAACACTGAAGCTTTCTTT	CASQQGGNTEAFF
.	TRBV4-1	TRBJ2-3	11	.	TGCGCCAGCAGCCAAGAGGGACTTCGGTATTTT	CASSQEGLRYF
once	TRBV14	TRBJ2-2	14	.	TGTGCCAGCAGCCAGACCTCGGGTACCGGGGAGCTGTTTTTT	CASSQTSGTGELFF
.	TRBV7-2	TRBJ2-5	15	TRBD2	TGTGCCAGCAGCGCACAACTAGCGGGAGCTGAGACCCAGTACTTC	CASSAQLAGAETQYF
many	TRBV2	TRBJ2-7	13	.	TGTGCCCGGGAAGTTCCGTCAGCCCACGAGCAGTACTTC	CAREVPSAHEQYF
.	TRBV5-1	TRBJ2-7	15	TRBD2	TGCGCCAGCAGCCTCCTACCGGGACTAACCTACGAGCAGTACTTC	CASSLLPGLTYEQYF
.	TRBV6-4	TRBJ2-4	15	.	TGTGCCAGCAGTATCCAACCAGGTGTCAAAAACATTCAGTACTTC	CASSIQPGVKNIQYF
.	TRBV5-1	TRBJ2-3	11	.	TGCGCCAGCAAAATCATGGATACGCAGTATTTT	CASKIMDTQYF